Listed here are 2 T cell receptor beta chains from one sample, sequenced in a study of T cells after yellow fever vaccination. In TCRdb, the 5' RACE reads were re-called with MiXCR into one record per CDR3 protein. Among some 390,000 distinct CDR3 sequences listed, 6.2% were seen once. Material: PBMCs, obtained 5 days after the yellow fever booster vaccination. These receptors all come from a man aged 30-40 years who received the YFV17D yellow fever vaccine.

This chain links TRBV18 with TRBJ1-1; D not certain. Germline V lookup: CDR1 KGHSH, CDR2 LQKENI. The CDR3 is made up of 14 amino acids. V was trimmed by 2 bases and J by 1 base, leaving 8 bases between them. The DNA of the CDR3 is TGTGCCAGCTCACCAAGTAAGGGGAACACTGAAGCTTTCTTT. Its translation is CASSPSKGNTEAFF.

This clonotype was seen many times. The chain joins TRBV6-2 or TRBV6-3 to TRBJ1-5, with a tentative D call TRBD1 (6 bases). Germline CDR1 MNHEY, CDR2 SVGEGT. V dropped 7 bases and J dropped 2 bases, with 18 bases sitting between them. The CDR3 has 16 amino acids. The CDR3 nucleotides are TGTGCCAGCAAACCTTCAGGGGTGGGGCGCAATCAGCCCCAGCATTTT. Its translation: CASKPSGVGRNQPQHF.